A selection of T cell receptor beta chains follows, all from one sample in a study of blood T cell repertoires in COVID-19. The table came from immunoSEQ multiplex PCR; TCRdb's copy has only in-frame clones and leaves some out. The sample holds just under 150,000 clones, about 87% seen once. The source material was peripheral blood. The source of these receptors is a man aged 45-65 years who had recovered from COVID-19. The CDR3 runs from the conserved cysteine through the conserved F or W. The order of the fields is clone size, V gene, D gene, J gene, CDR3 DNA, CDR3 protein. The D gene is left open where the match is weak. Expanded clones are given a class, and other clones once, few, many or no size at all.

clone size: -; V gene: TRBV4-3; D gene: TRBD2; J gene: TRBJ2-3; CDR3 DNA: TGCGCCAGCAGCCCCGGGACTAGCGGAGATACGCAGTATTTT; CDR3 protein: CASSPGTSGDTQYF
clone size: once; V gene: TRBV5-6; D gene: -; J gene: TRBJ2-7; CDR3 DNA: TGTGCCAGCAGCTTCGCGGAGCTCGAGCAGTACTTC; CDR3 protein: CASSFAELEQYF
clone size: -; V gene: TRBV6-2/TRBV6-3; D gene: TRBD1; J gene: TRBJ2-1; CDR3 DNA: TGTGCCAGCAGTTACTTCCCAGGGGGCAATGAGCAGTTCTTC; CDR3 protein: CASSYFPGGNEQFF
clone size: -; V gene: TRBV29-1; D gene: TRBD1; J gene: TRBJ2-7; CDR3 DNA: TGCATCTTAAACAGGGGAAACTCCTACGAGCAGTACTTC; CDR3 protein: CILNRGNSYEQYF
clone size: -; V gene: TRBV9; D gene: TRBD2; J gene: TRBJ2-5; CDR3 DNA: TGTGCCAGCAGCGGTAGGACTAGCATGGAGACCCAGTACTTC; CDR3 protein: CASSGRTSMETQYF
clone size: -; V gene: TRBV7-2; D gene: TRBD1; J gene: TRBJ1-4; CDR3 DNA: TGTGCCAGCAGCCCAGGGGGGACTAATGAAAAACTGTTTTTT; CDR3 protein: CASSPGGTNEKLFF
clone size: -; V gene: TRBV6-5; D gene: TRBD1; J gene: TRBJ2-7; CDR3 DNA: TGTGCCAGCACTCTTAACCGGGACAGGGACGAGCAGTACTTC; CDR3 protein: CASTLNRDRDEQYF
clone size: -; V gene: TRBV30; D gene: -; J gene: TRBJ2-1; CDR3 DNA: TGTGCCTGGAGTGTATTAGGGGACAACGGATACAATGAGCAGTTCTTC; CDR3 protein: CAWSVLGDNGYNEQFF
clone size: -; V gene: TRBV19; D gene: -; J gene: TRBJ2-5; CDR3 DNA: TGTGCCAGTAGTCCCGGACAGTACCAAGAGACCCAGTACTTC; CDR3 protein: CASSPGQYQETQYF
clone size: -; V gene: TRBV4-1; D gene: -; J gene: TRBJ2-7; CDR3 DNA: TGCGCCAGCAGCCAATATTCCCAGGGCGGGACCTCCTACGAGCAGTACTTC; CDR3 protein: CASSQYSQGGTSYEQYF
clone size: -; V gene: TRBV5-4; D gene: TRBD1; J gene: TRBJ1-4; CDR3 DNA: TGTGCCAGCAGCCCGGACCCGGGACAGGGGGTACCTAATGAAAAACTGTTTTTT; CDR3 protein: CASSPDPGQGVPNEKLFF
clone size: -; V gene: TRBV4-1; D gene: -; J gene: TRBJ1-3; CDR3 DNA: TGCGCCAGCAGCCAAGAGGCAGACTCTGGAAACACCATATATTTT; CDR3 protein: CASSQEADSGNTIYF
clone size: -; V gene: TRBV3-1/TRBV3-2; D gene: TRBD1; J gene: TRBJ2-2; CDR3 DNA: TGTGCCAGCAGCCAAGTCCCGGGACAGGGACCGAACACCGGGGAGCTGTTTTTT; CDR3 protein: CASSQVPGQGPNTGELFF
clone size: once; V gene: TRBV27; D gene: -; J gene: TRBJ1-5; CDR3 DNA: TGTGCCAGCAGTTCAGCGGGGCAGCCCGGCGGCCAGCCCCAGCATTTT; CDR3 protein: CASSSAGQPGGQPQHF
clone size: -; V gene: TRBV7-2; D gene: -; J gene: TRBJ1-5; CDR3 DNA: TGTGCCAGCAGCGAACAGGGCCGTCAGCCCCAGCATTTT; CDR3 protein: CASSEQGRQPQHF
clone size: -; V gene: TRBV5-1; D gene: TRBD2; J gene: TRBJ2-1; CDR3 DNA: TGCGCCAGCAGCTTGGACCGAGCGGGGGACGCCTACAATGAGCAGTTCTTC; CDR3 protein: CASSLDRAGDAYNEQFF
clone size: -; V gene: TRBV19; D gene: TRBD2; J gene: TRBJ2-1; CDR3 DNA: TGTGCCAGTAGTATAGATAGAATGAGGGAGCGGGGGGGATACAATGAGCAGTTCTTC; CDR3 protein: CASSIDRMRERGGYNEQFF
clone size: -; V gene: TRBV11-2; D gene: -; J gene: TRBJ1-1; CDR3 DNA: TGTGCCAGCAGCTTAGACCTGTCCAACACTGAAGCTTTCTTT; CDR3 protein: CASSLDLSNTEAFF
clone size: once; V gene: TRBV11-2; D gene: -; J gene: TRBJ1-1; CDR3 DNA: TGTGCCAGCAGCTTCCTAGAGAGGGATGCTTTCTTT; CDR3 protein: CASSFLERDAFF
clone size: -; V gene: TRBV6-6; D gene: TRBD2; J gene: TRBJ2-1; CDR3 DNA: TGTGCCACGTGGACTAGCGGGAGGGGGGGCGATGAGCAGTTCTTC; CDR3 protein: CATWTSGRGGDEQFF
clone size: -; V gene: TRBV5-6; D gene: TRBD2; J gene: TRBJ2-7; CDR3 DNA: TGTGCCAGCAGCAAGCGCGCGGGGAGGGTCTACGAGCAGTACTTC; CDR3 protein: CASSKRAGRVYEQYF
clone size: -; V gene: TRBV5-1; D gene: -; J gene: TRBJ2-2; CDR3 DNA: TGCGCCAGCAGCTTATTATCCGGGGAGCTGTTTTTT; CDR3 protein: CASSLLSGELFF